The entry below gives a single T cell receptor beta chain sequence along with its context. This record belongs to a study of blood T cell repertoires in COVID-19. Study-wide context: Donors in the United States, Italy and Spain gave samples during acute or convalescent COVID-19. PBMCs, B-cell-depleted T cells, or T cells were the source of the cDNA or gDNA that made up the material.

With 0 bases removed from V and 4 bases from J, the gap between germline ends came to 8 bases. Germline V CDR1 and CDR2: SGHKS, YYEKEE (reference sequence). The CDR3 runs 13 residues. Generated by immunoSEQ multiplex PCR, the TCRdb table keeps only in-frame clones and is missing some. The sample contains hundreds of thousands of clones, around nine tenths of which appear only once. The chain has TRBV5-5 and TRBJ2-7; D is undetermined. Sample: PBMCs or T cells enriched from blood (not recorded which). This receptor was obtained from a woman in her forties or fifties who had recovered from COVID-19. The CDR3: CASSLVASYEQYF. The CDR3 DNA is TGTGCCAGCAGCTTGGTTGCGTCGTACGAGCAGTACTTC.